A selection of T cell receptor beta chains follows, all from one sample in a study of shared clonotypes between healthy human individuals. Sequencing used immunoSEQ multiplex PCR; TCRdb keeps in-frame clones, though not all of them. The sample shows about 2.2 million clones, about 93% of them seen only once. Specimen: naive CD8+ T cells from PBMCs. The receptors were sampled from a man between 18 and 29 years old in good health. Some clones in this sample may be carry-over from other donors' samples. The CDR3 runs from the conserved cysteine through the conserved F or W. D genes are given only for firm matches. Only part of the rows carry a size: once, few, many, or a class if the clone is expanded.

V	size	J	D	DNA	CDR3
TRBV10-3	once	TRBJ2-1	TRBD2	TGTGCCATCAGCAGCGGGAGCTCCTACAATGAGCAGTTCTTC	CAISSGSSYNEQFF
TRBV7-9	-	TRBJ2-7	-	TGTGCCAGCAGCGGATACACTAGGGACAAAGCCTACGAGCAGTACTTC	CASSGYTRDKAYEQYF
TRBV28	-	TRBJ1-2	TRBD1	TGTGCCAGCACCTGGGGAGGGGGCGCGGGTGGCTACACCTTC	CASTWGGGAGGYTF
TRBV5-3	-	TRBJ1-4	TRBD1	TGTGCCAGAAGCATTAACAGGGGGCCAACTGAAAAACTGTTTTTT	CARSINRGPTEKLFF
TRBV9	-	TRBJ2-2	-	TGTGCCAGCAGCGTAGTTGGGGGAACTGGCGGGGAGCTGTTTTTT	CASSVVGGTGGELFF
TRBV27	-	TRBJ2-7	TRBD1	TGTGCCAGCAGCCCAACCGGGACAGGGTTTCACGAGCAGTACTTC	CASSPTGTGFHEQYF
TRBV5-1	once	TRBJ2-3	TRBD2	TGCGCCAGCAGCTTGACTAGCGGGATTGGTACAGATACGCAGTATTTT	CASSLTSGIGTDTQYF
TRBV28	once	TRBJ2-1	-	TGTGCCAGCAGTTCCGGCCCGGACTACAACAATGAGCAGTTCTTC	CASSSGPDYNNEQFF
TRBV6-5	-	TRBJ1-1	-	TGTGCCAGCAGTCCCGGGACACACCGGAACACTGAAGCTTTCTTT	CASSPGTHRNTEAFF
TRBV4-3	-	TRBJ2-6	-	TGCGCCAGCAGCCAAGATGAGACAGCGTGGAGTGCTGGGGCCAACGTCCTGACTTTC	CASSQDETAWSAGANVLTF
TRBV19	few	TRBJ1-1	-	TGTGCCAGTAGTATAACCCTATCAACTGAAGCTTTCTTT	CASSITLSTEAFF
TRBV19	-	TRBJ1-5	-	TGTGCCAGTAGCGTCGTCCCTAGCAATCAGCCCCAGCATTTT	CASSVVPSNQPQHF
TRBV5-4	-	TRBJ2-2	-	TGTGCCAGCAGCCTCACCCCGAGGGGCGGGGAGCTGTTTTTT	CASSLTPRGGELFF
TRBV6-1	-	TRBJ1-4	TRBD1	TGTGCCAGCAGTGCCCGGGACAGGGTCGATGAAAAACTGTTTTTT	CASSARDRVDEKLFF
TRBV7-9	few	TRBJ2-7	-	TGTGCCAGCAGCTTAGACAGGGCCGACGAGCAGTACTTC	CASSLDRADEQYF
TRBV7-9	-	TRBJ2-3	-	TGTGCCAGCAGCCCCGCCCAGGCTAGCACAGATACGCAGTATTTT	CASSPAQASTDTQYF
TRBV10-1	-	TRBJ2-3	-	TGCGCCAGCAGTGACCGTGGTAGCACAGATACGCAGTATTTT	CASSDRGSTDTQYF
TRBV9	-	TRBJ2-1	-	TGTGCCAGCAGCGTAGGTCCGTCCCGGAGCTCCTACAATGAGCAGTTCTTC	CASSVGPSRSSYNEQFF
TRBV7-9	-	TRBJ1-2	TRBD1	TGTGCCAGCAGCTCCCGGGACAGGGAGTTTAACTATGGCTACACCTTC	CASSSRDREFNYGYTF
TRBV11-2	-	TRBJ1-3	-	TGTGCCAGCACCGACCGGGGTGCATCAGGAAACACCATATATTTT	CASTDRGASGNTIYF
TRBV30	-	TRBJ1-1	-	TGTGCCTGGAGTGTACAGAGGGGGGTCTTCACTGAAGCTTTCTTT	CAWSVQRGVFTEAFF
TRBV2	-	TRBJ2-3	TRBD2	TGTGCCAGCCTGGGAGACGGGAGGGCTCCAGATACGCAGTATTTT	CASLGDGRAPDTQYF
TRBV10-3	-	TRBJ1-2	TRBD1	TGTGCCATAGGACAGGGTGAAGGTGCTGGCTACACCTTC	CAIGQGEGAGYTF
TRBV27	-	TRBJ2-1	-	TGTGCCAGCAGTTTCGGCTTCGAGCAGTTCTTC	CASSFGFEQFF
TRBV19	-	TRBJ1-5	-	TGTGCCAGTAGTACCTGGGGCAATCAGCCCCAGCATTTT	CASSTWGNQPQHF
TRBV27	-	TRBJ2-1	-	TGTGCCAGCAGTCCCCCCAGGGCGAGGAAAAATGAGCAGTTCTTC	CASSPPRARKNEQFF
TRBV28	once	TRBJ2-2	TRBD2	TGTGCCAGCAGTTTTGCGGGAGAAGGCACCGGGGAGCTGTTTTTT	CASSFAGEGTGELFF
TRBV11-2	-	TRBJ1-1	-	TGTGCCAGCAGCTCTGGGAGGTGGGACACTGAAGCTTTCTTT	CASSSGRWDTEAFF
TRBV28	-	TRBJ2-1	-	TGTGCCAGCAGTTTTTCGCGGGATCGTCGCAATGAGCAGTTCTTC	CASSFSRDRRNEQFF
TRBV9	-	TRBJ1-4	-	TGTGCCAGCAGCCTCGGGACCGAGAATGAAAAACTGTTTTTT	CASSLGTENEKLFF
TRBV5-4	-	TRBJ1-2	-	TGTGCCAGCAGCGTCCGGGCGATCAATGGCTACACCTTC	CASSVRAINGYTF
TRBV6-5	-	TRBJ1-5	TRBD1	TGTGCCAGCAGTCCCTGGACAGGGGTCAATCAGCCCCAGCATTTT	CASSPWTGVNQPQHF
TRBV7-9	-	TRBJ2-2	TRBD2	TGTGCCGCCTATACCATGGCTAGCGGGAAGGCCGGGGAGCTGTTTTTT	CAAYTMASGKAGELFF
TRBV7-6	-	TRBJ1-1	-	TGTGCCAGCGTCTCCGGGGCAGTTCTGAACACTGAAGCTTTCTTT	CASVSGAVLNTEAFF
TRBV9	-	TRBJ2-7	TRBD1	TGTGCCAGCAGCAACCCCCGGGCAGGGGGTTCCTACGAGCAGTACTTC	CASSNPRAGGSYEQYF
TRBV2	-	TRBJ2-4	TRBD2	TGTGCCAGCAGTGAAGCCCTAGCGGGGGAAAAAGTAGCCAAAAACATTCAGTACTTC	CASSEALAGEKVAKNIQYF
TRBV19	-	TRBJ2-7	TRBD1	TGTGCCAGTAGTAACAGACAGGGAGTGTACTTC	CASSNRQGVYF
TRBV7-3	-	TRBJ2-3	-	TGTGCCAGCAGCGCCGCGGGTAGGGAGAGAGATACGCAGTATTTT	CASSAAGRERDTQYF